These 14 T cell receptor beta chains were all obtained from the same sample, sequenced in a study of blood T cell repertoires in COVID-19. Clones were read by immunoSEQ multiplex PCR, and TCRdb kept only the in-frame ones, dropping some. The sample shows 200,000 to 250,000 clones, roughly 80% of them seen only once. What was sequenced was PBMCs or T cells enriched from blood (not recorded which). These receptors all stem from a woman aged 50 to 65 who had been exposed to COVID-19.

J is TRBJ2-4 and V is TRBV6-6; 8 positions match TRBD2. The CDR3 consists of 13 residues. Germline V gene lookup returns CDR1 MNHNY and CDR2 SVGAGI (reference sequence). V lost 4 bases to trimming and J lost 8 bases; unmatched junction nucleotides: 4. The CDR3 DNA is TGTGCCAGCAGTTTTCGGCGGGAGGACATTCAGTACTTC. Encoded protein: CASSFRREDIQYF.

The rearrangement uses TRBV19 and TRBJ2-3; possible D gene TRBD2, 5 bases. The CDR3 contains 11 residues. Germline values: CDR1 LNHDA, CDR2 SQIVND (reference sequence). V lost 10 bases and J lost 5, with 10 bases in between. In DNA, the CDR3 is TGTGCCACTAGGGCGGGAGATACGCAGTATTTT. Its translation is CATRAGDTQYF.

The rearrangement links TRBV19 to TRBJ1-1; D gene uncertain. The germline CDR1 and CDR2 sequences are LNHDA and SQIVND (reference sequence). This CDR3 region has 14 residues. Trimming pared 7 bases from V and 5 bases from J, leaving 17 bases between. The CDR3 coding sequence is TGTGCCAGTACCCTCTCAGTAGGAGGGACTGAAGCTTTCTTT. Translated: CASTLSVGGTEAFF.

The gene calls are TRBV15 and TRBJ1-2, with 8 bases lining up with TRBD1. Germline trimming cut 5 bases from V and 6 bases from J; bases unmatched to any gene: 5. The CDR3 has 13 residues. CDR1 and CDR2 from the germline V gene are LNHNV and YYDKDF (reference sequence). CDR3 nucleotide sequence: TGTGCCACCAGCGTTAGGACAGGGAATGGCTACACCTTC. Translating it yields CATSVRTGNGYTF.

V usage is TRBV9 and J usage is TRBJ1-2; 9 positions agree with TRBD1. V dropped 4 bases and J dropped 4; count of bases not matched to a gene: 8. The CDR3 runs to 15 residues. Germline CDR1 SGDLS, CDR2 YYNGEE. The CDR3 spells CASSMDRGYLYGYTF. The CDR3, as DNA: TGTGCCAGCAGCATGGACAGGGGTTACCTCTATGGCTACACCTTC.

The rearrangement joins TRBV9 to TRBJ2-7, with D possibly TRBD1 on 7 matching bases. The CDR3 runs 13 residues. Germline V gives CDR1 SGDLS, CDR2 YYNGEE. The V and J ends lost 3 bases and 4 bases respectively, with 11 bases between them. This chain's CDR3 is CASSATGRYEQYF. The CDR3 DNA sequence: TGTGCCAGCAGCGCGACAGGGAGGTACGAGCAGTACTTC.

Only one count was recorded for this clone. The V and J genes are TRBV7-9 and TRBJ1-1; no reliable D call. This CDR3 spans 14 amino acids. V was trimmed by 3 bases and J by 1 base, leaving 9 bases between them. Germline V gene data show CDR1 as SEHNR and CDR2 as FQNEAQ (reference sequence). The CDR3 reads CASSFLNSNTEAFF. CDR3 in DNA: TGTGCCAGCAGCTTTTTGAACTCGAACACTGAAGCTTTCTTT.

J is TRBJ2-5 and V is TRBV28; 11 bases map to TRBD2. This CDR3 has 15 residues. The germline gives CDR1 MDHEN, CDR2 SYDVKM. V shed 3 bases, J shed 5 bases, and the junction held 5 bases outside the gene matches. The CDR3 reads CASSFLAGGRETQYF. CDR3 DNA sequence: TGTGCCAGCAGTTTCCTAGCGGGGGGTCGGGAGACCCAGTACTTC.

This chain uses TRBV27 with TRBJ2-1, with TRBD2 matching 9 bases. This CDR3 has 14 amino acids. Germline values: CDR1 MNHEY, CDR2 SMNVEV (reference sequence). The V segment lost 4 bases and the J segment 8 bases; nucleotides outside the gene matches: 6. The CDR3 DNA is TGTGCCAGCAGTTCTCCTAGCGGGGCCCATGAGCAGTTCTTC. It translates to CASSSPSGAHEQFF.

The V gene is TRBV7-9, the J gene TRBJ1-6; 7 bases map to TRBD1. CDR1 and CDR2 from the germline V gene are SEHNR and FQNEAQ (reference sequence). CDR3 length: 12 amino acids. The junction had 4 bases not matched to a gene; V was cut back by 7 bases and J by 10 bases. The CDR3 DNA is TGTGCCAGCAACAGGGGCGACTCACCCCTCCACTTT. This gives the protein CASNRGDSPLHF. The entire variable domain, with the rest obtained from reference TRBV7-9 and TRBJ1-6, is as follows: DTGVSQNPRHKITKRGQNVTFRCDPISEHNRLYWYRQTLGQGPEFLTYFQNEAQLEKSRLLSDRFSAERPKGSFSTLEIQRTEQGDSAMYLCASNRGDSPLHFGNGTRLTVT.

The chain has TRBV18 and TRBJ1-1; 8 bases map to TRBD1. Germline V CDR1 and CDR2: KGHSH, LQKENI. Trimming removed 6 bases from V and 1 base from J; junction bases left unmatched: 4. The CDR3 has 14 amino acids. The CDR3 loop is CASSPGTGNTEAFF. CDR3 nucleotide sequence: TGTGCCAGCTCCCCCGGGACAGGGAACACTGAAGCTTTCTTT. Filled out from reference TRBV18 and TRBJ1-1, the complete variable domain reads NAGVMQNPRHLVRRRGQEARLRCSPMKGHSHVYWYRQLPEEGLKFMVYLQKENIIDESGMPKERFSAEFPKEGPSILRIQQVVRGDSAAYFCASSPGTGNTEAFFGQGTRLTVV.

The chain has TRBV5-5 and TRBJ2-3; 7 nucleotides align to TRBD2. CDR3 length equals 15 residues. Germline V lookup: CDR1 SGHKS, CDR2 YYEKEE (reference sequence). With 7 bases clipped from V and 0 bases from J, the junction kept 8 bases outside the gene matches. CDR3 nucleotides: TGTGCCAGCTTCCGCCGGGGGGAAAGCACAGATACGCAGTATTTT. Its protein is CASFRRGESTDTQYF.

The chain recombines TRBV29-1 with TRBJ1-4, with 7 bases identical to TRBD1. The CDR3 runs 13 residues. The germline gives CDR1 SQVTM, CDR2 ANQGSEA. The V and J ends lost 4 bases and 8 bases, in that order; junction bases with no gene match: 7. The CDR3 here is CSVADRVGEKLFF. The CDR3 bases are TGCAGCGTTGCTGACAGGGTCGGCGAAAAACTGTTTTTT.

The CDR3 DNA reads TGTGCCACCAGTAGCGACGGGTCTGAAGCTTTCTTT. Translation gives CATSSDGSEAFF. The rearrangement uses TRBV24-1 and TRBJ1-1; D remains unclear. Germline loops: CDR1 KGHDR, CDR2 SFDVKD. This CDR3 spans 12 amino acids. V lost 6 bases and J lost 6, with 10 bases in between.